This TCR beta chain was sequenced for a study of T cell responses to AZD1222 COVID-19 vaccine (dated by TCRdb to the early 2020s). Regarding the study in general: A total of 230 to 250 trial participants underwent TCR sequencing, of whom approximately 210 received two doses of AZD1222 and about 26 received two doses of the MenACWY control vaccine. Trial participants were enrolled by age into subgroups of 18-55, 56-69 and 70-plus years, and around 150, 28 and 57 TCR-sequenced participants, respectively, were included in these subgroups.

With regard to this clone: This receptor's antigen is unknown. One base away there is no much larger clone; base qualities are not given.

Findings and caveats that apply to the study as a whole: Most participants were white British and females outnumbered males, and the authors suggested that clonal diversity may have been underestimated. In the small 56-69-year group, the increase in depth fell short of significance, most likely because of low power. Conclusions about previously exposed vaccinees are limited, since just a handful of AZD1222 recipients were seropositive for SARS-CoV-2 at baseline. Because no samples from the day 14 peak response were available, repertoires could be characterized only after the peak T cell response. A significant rise in spike-specific TCR breadth and depth was observed after two AZD1222 doses relative to day 0 and relative to MenACWY recipients. The vaccine-associated CD4 TCRs covered the entire spike protein, and the dominant responses fell in regions 160-218 and 743-854. Reportedly, almost half of the unique spike-specific TCRs recognized epitopes lying outside the regions that are mutated in the B.1.351 and B.1.1.7 variants.

The label giving this sample's time point can be read as: about 28 days (+/-7) after the second vaccine dose. Explained via the paper, the treatment or condition label denotes: meningococcal conjugate vaccine given as trial control. The vaccinee samples were drawn from two UK trials, COV001 and COV002, one of which was a single-blind randomized controlled phase 2/3 trial testing AZD1222 (ChAdOx1 nCoV-19) in healthy adults. Trial participant PBMC samples were collected at day 0 and day 28 after the second dose for TCRbeta chain sequencing. CDR1 SGHRS and CDR2 YFSETQ were looked up in the germline V gene. There are 16 amino acids in the CDR3, from cysteine to phenylalanine inclusive. Left in the record is the CDR3 DNA by itself, 48 bases read in frame from the first base. Germline trimming amounts to 6 bases on V and 0 bases on J, with 8 as the count of junction bases outside the gene matches. The CDR3 regions of human TCRbeta chains were analyzed by immunosequencing. Per the source publication's procedure: TCRs in the repertoires were matched against a reference library of SARS-CoV-2-specific TCRs that had been generated with the MIRA antigen-specificity platform. Breadth was defined as the fraction of unique TCRs that were SARS-CoV-2-associated, and depth was defined as the fraction of total T cells that were SARS-CoV-2-associated. Using the MIRA data, each spike-specific TCR was mapped to the spike region that the TCR reacts to and placed in a CD4 or CD8 class. Log10-transformed breadth and depth values were compared by one-way ANOVA with Sidak's multiple comparisons tests. TCRdb stores this immuneACCESS table with in-frame sequences only. Part of the clones is absent; in the studies checked, under half of the shortfall reflects unresolved V genes, and no reason is known for the rest. V, J and clone size reflect that table, while D and trimming were determined from the DNA. For this sample there are 98,000 or so clones; around 86% appear just once. The ten top clones hold 3.3% of the sample.

The sequenced sample was peripheral blood, obtained 28 days after the second dose of the MenACWY control vaccine. The TCR sequence derives from an adult who received the MenACWY meningococcal vaccine as a control. The rearranged chain carries TRBV5-1 and TRBJ2-3, and 9 bases in between align with TRBD2. The nucleotide sequence is TGCGCCAGCAAGGGCGGGGGGGCCTGGAGCACAGATACGCAGTATTTT. Its translation reads: CASKGGGAWSTDTQYF.